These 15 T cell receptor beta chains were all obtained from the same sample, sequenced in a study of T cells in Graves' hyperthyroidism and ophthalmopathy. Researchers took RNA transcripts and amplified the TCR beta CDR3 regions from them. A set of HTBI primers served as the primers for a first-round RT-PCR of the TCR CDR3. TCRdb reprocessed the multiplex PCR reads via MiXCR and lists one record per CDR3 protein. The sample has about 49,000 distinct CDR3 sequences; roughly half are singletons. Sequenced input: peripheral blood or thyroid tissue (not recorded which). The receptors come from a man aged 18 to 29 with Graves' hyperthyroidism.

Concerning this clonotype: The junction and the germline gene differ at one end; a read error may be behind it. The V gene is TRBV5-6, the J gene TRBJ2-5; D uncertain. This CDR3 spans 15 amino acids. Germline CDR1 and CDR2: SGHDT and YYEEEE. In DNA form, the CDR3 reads TGTGCCGGCAGCCGGATGGAAGGCGGCTTAGAGACCCAGTACTTC. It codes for CAGSRMEGGLETQYF.

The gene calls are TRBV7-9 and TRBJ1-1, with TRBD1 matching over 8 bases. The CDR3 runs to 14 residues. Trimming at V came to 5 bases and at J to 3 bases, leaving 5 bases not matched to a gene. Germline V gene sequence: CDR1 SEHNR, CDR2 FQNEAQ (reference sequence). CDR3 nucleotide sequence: TGTGCCAGCAGCCCGACAGGGGTGCACACTGAAGCTTTCTTT. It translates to CASSPTGVHTEAFF.

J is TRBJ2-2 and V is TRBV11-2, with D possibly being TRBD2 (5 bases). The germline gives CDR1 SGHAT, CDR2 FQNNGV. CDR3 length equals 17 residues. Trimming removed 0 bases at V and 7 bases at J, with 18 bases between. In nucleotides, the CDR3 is TGTGCCAGCAGCTTAGATCTAGCTACCGGGATTGGCGGGGAGCTGTTTTTT. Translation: CASSLDLATGIGGELFF.

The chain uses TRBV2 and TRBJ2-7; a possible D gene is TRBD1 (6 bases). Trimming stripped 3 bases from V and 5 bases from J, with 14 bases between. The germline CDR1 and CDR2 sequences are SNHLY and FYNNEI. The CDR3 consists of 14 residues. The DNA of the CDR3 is TGTGCCAGCAGTGATTCCAGGGGCAGGGACGAGCAGTACTTC. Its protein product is CASSDSRGRDEQYF.

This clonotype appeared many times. The CDR3 region is CASSSIWTGRNSPLHF. Written as DNA, the CDR3 is TGTGCCAGCAGCTCGATATGGACAGGGCGGAATTCACCCCTCCACTTT. The V call is TRBV7-8, the J call TRBJ1-6; 8 nucleotides agree with TRBD1. Germline V gene sequence: CDR1 SGHVS, CDR2 FQNEAQ. The CDR3 is made up of 16 amino acids. Unmatched junction bases numbered 9, after V lost 4 bases and J lost 7 bases. Combining the CDR3 with reference TRBV7-8 and TRBJ1-6 gives the whole variable domain GAGVSQSPRYKVAKRGQDVALRCDPISGHVSLFWYQQALGQGPEFLTYFQNEAQLDKSGLPSDRFFAERPEGSVSTLKIQRTQQEDSAVYLCASSSIWTGRNSPLHFGNGTRLTVT.

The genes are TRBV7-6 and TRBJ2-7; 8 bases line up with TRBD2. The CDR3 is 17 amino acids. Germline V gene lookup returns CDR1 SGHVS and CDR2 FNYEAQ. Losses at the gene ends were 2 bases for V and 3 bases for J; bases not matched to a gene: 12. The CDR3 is CASSLTRAGAQHYEQYF. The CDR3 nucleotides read TGTGCCAGCAGCTTAACTCGAGCGGGAGCCCAACACTACGAGCAGTACTTC.

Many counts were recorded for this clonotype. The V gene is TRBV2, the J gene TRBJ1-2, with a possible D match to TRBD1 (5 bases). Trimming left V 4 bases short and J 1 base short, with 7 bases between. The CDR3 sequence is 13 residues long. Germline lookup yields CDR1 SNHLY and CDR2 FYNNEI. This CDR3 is CASSVDSNYGYTF. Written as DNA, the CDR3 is TGTGCCAGCAGTGTAGACAGTAACTATGGCTACACCTTC. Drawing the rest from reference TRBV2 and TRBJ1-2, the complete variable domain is EPEVTQTPSHQVTQMGQEVILRCVPISNHLYFYWYRQILGQKVEFLVSFYNNEISEKSEIFDDQFSVERPDGSNFTLKIRSTKLEDSAMYFCASSVDSNYGYTFGSGTRLTVV.

CDR3 bases: TGTGCCAGCAGCTACCTCGGGAGGGCGAACACTGAAGCTTTCTTT. It specifies CASSYLGRANTEAFF. The chain links TRBV7-9 to TRBJ1-1; D is ambiguous. V lost 4 bases, J lost 1 base, and 13 bases lay in between. Germline V gene data show CDR1 as SEHNR and CDR2 as FQNEAQ (reference sequence). CDR3 length: 15 amino acids.

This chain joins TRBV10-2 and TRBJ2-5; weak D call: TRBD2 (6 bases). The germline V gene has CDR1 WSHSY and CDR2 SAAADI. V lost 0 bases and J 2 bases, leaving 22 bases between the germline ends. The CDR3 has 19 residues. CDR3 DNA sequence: TGCGCCAGCAGTGAGTCGAAGTCCGGGAGAGAAGTAGGACAAGAGACCCAGTACTTC. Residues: CASSESKSGREVGQETQYF.

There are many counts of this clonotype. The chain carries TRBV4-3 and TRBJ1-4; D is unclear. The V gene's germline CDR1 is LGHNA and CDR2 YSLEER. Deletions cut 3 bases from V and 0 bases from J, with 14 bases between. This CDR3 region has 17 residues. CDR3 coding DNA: TGCGCCAGCAGCCAGGGAGCCGGCAGGACAACTAATGAAAAACTGTTTTTT. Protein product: CASSQGAGRTTNEKLFF.

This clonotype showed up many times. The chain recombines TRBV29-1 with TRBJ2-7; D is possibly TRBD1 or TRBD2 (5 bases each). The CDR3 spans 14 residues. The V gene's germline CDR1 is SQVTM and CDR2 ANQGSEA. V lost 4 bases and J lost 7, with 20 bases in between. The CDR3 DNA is TGCAGCGTTGCCCACGGGACGGGGATAGAAGAGCAGTACTTC. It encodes CSVAHGTGIEEQYF.

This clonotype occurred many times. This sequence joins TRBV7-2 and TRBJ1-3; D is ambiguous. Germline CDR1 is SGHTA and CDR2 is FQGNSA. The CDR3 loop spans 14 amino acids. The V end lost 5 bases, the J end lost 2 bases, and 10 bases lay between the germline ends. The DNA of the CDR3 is TGTGCCAGCAGCCCCGTCAGGACTGGAAACACCATATATTTT. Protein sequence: CASSPVRTGNTIYF.

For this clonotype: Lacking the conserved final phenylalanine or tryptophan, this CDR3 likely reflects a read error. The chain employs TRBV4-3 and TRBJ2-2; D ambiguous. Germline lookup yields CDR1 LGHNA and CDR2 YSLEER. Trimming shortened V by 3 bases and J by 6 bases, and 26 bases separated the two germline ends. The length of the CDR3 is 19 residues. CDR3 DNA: TGCGCCAGCAGCCAGGGCATGTGGGGTTTTGGAGATAACCCCGGGGAGCTGTTTCTT. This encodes CASSQGMWGFGDNPGELFL.

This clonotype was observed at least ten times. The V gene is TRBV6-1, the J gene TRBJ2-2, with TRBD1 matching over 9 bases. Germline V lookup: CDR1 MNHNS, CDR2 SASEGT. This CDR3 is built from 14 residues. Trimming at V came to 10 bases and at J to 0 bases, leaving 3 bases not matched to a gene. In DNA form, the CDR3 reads TGTGCCATCAGACAGGGGGCGAACACCGGGGAGCTGTTTTTT. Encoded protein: CAIRQGANTGELFF.

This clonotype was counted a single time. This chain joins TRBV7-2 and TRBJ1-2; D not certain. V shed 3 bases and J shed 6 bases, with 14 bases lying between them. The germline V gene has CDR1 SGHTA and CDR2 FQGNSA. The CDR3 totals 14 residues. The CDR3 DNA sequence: TGTGCCAGCAGCTTGGCGGGGTTGATCGATGGCTACACCTTC. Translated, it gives CASSLAGLIDGYTF.